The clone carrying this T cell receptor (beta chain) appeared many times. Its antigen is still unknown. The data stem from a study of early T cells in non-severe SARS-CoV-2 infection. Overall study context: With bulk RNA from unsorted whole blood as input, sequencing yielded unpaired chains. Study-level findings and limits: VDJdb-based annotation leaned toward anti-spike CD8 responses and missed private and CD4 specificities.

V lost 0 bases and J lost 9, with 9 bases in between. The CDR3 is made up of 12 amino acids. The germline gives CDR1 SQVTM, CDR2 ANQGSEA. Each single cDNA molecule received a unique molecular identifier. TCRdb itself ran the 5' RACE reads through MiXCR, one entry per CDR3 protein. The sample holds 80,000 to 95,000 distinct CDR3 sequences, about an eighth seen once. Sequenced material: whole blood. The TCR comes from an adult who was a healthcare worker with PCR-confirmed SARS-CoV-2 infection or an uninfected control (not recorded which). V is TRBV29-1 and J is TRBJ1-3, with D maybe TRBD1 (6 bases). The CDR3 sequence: CSVEDGGGTIYF. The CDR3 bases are TGCAGCGTTGAAGACGGAGGGGGCACCATATATTTT. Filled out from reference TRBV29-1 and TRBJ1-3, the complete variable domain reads SAVISQKPSRDICQRGTSLTIQCQVDSQVTMMFWYRQQPGQSLTLIATANQGSEATYESGFVIDKFPISRPNLTFSTLTVSNMSPEDSSIYLCSVEDGGGTIYFGEGSWLTVV.